These 21 T cell receptor beta chains share one sample of origin, sequenced in a study of Ad26.COV2.S vaccination and SARS-CoV-2 variants. Indicated treatment: some 19 received Ad26.COV2.S at low or high dose, single or two shots; about 5 received placebo; per-sample allocation not given. Collection of samples fell on day 63 after the first vaccine or placebo injection. Repertoires were generated with immunoSEQ multiplex PCR, while TCRdb's copy carries only in-frame clones and drops some. The data show hundreds of thousands of clones, with 89% seen just once and approximately 1.5% held by the top ten. The sequencing used peripheral blood, collected in a trial of Ad26.COV2.S vaccine versus placebo. The receptor source for this set is a person between 18 and 59 years old who received the Ad26.COV2.S COVID-19 vaccine or a placebo.

Only a few counts were recorded for this clone. The rearrangement uses TRBV5-1 and TRBJ2-7, with 11 positions matching TRBD2. CDR1 SGHRS and CDR2 YFSETQ come from the germline V gene. The CDR3 is made up of 15 amino acids. With V trimmed by 5 bases and J by 2 bases, 6 bases remained unmatched. As DNA, the CDR3 is TGCGCCAGCAGGCTTACTAGCGGGGGAACCTACGAGCAGTACTTC. This sequence encodes CASRLTSGGTYEQYF. The full variable domain, in which reference TRBV5-1 and TRBJ2-7 provide the parts outside the CDR3, is KAGVTQTPRYLIKTRGQQVTLSCSPISGHRSVSWYQQTPGQGLQFLFEYFSETQRNKGNFPGRFSGRQFSNSRSEMNVSTLELGDSALYLCASRLTSGGTYEQYFGPGTRLTVT.

The V and J genes are TRBV24-1 and TRBJ2-3; no clear D gene. Germline V CDR1 and CDR2: KGHDR, SFDVKD. V lost 2 bases and J lost 5, with 13 bases in between. This CDR3 has 15 residues. The CDR3 protein is CATSDSRKWRDTQYF. The CDR3, as DNA: TGTGCCACCAGTGATTCCAGAAAATGGCGAGATACGCAGTATTTT.

V is TRBV6-5 and J is TRBJ2-1; a weak D match, TRBD1 (6 bases). The germline V gene has CDR1 MNHEY and CDR2 SVGAGI. The CDR3 extends over 14 amino acids. With 10 bases removed from V and 9 bases from J, the gap between germline ends came to 22 bases. CDR3 in amino acids: CATATSGAEGEQFF. CDR3 nucleotide sequence: TGTGCCACCGCAACCTCAGGGGCGGAAGGTGAGCAGTTCTTC.

The chain has TRBV21-1 and TRBJ2-3; the tabulated D call, TRBD2, remains unverified against the DNA. TRBV21-1 is labeled a pseudogene. The CDR3 totals 20 residues. The CDR3 spells CASSQGLAGDSPPGTDTQYF. The CDR3 DNA reads as TGTGCCAGCAGCCAAGGACTAGCGGGAGACTCCCCCCCGGGCACAGATACGCAGTATTTT.

The chain uses TRBV29-1 and TRBJ2-3; D remains ambiguous. V lost 4 bases to trimming and J lost 2 bases, with 4 bases between them. The CDR3 spans 11 residues. Looked up from germline, CDR1 is SQVTM and CDR2 is ANQGSEA. As DNA, the CDR3 is TGCAGCGTTGTAAACACAGATACGCAGTATTTT. It encodes CSVVNTDTQYF.

The chain uses TRBV5-1 and TRBJ1-5; D unresolved. V was pared by 5 bases and J by 1 base, with 7 bases between. This CDR3 contains 13 residues. Germline assignment: CDR1 SGHRS and CDR2 YFSETQ. DNA for the CDR3: TGCGCCAGCAGTCGAGGCAGCAATCAGCCCCAGCATTTT. Translating it yields CASSRGSNQPQHF.

This chain links TRBV2 with TRBJ1-5; TRBD1 matches 9 bases. The CDR3 has 14 amino acids. CDR1 is SNHLY, CDR2 FYNNEI, per germline. The junction had 6 bases not matched to a gene; V was cut back by 5 bases and J by 7 bases. In DNA form, the CDR3 reads TGTGCCAGCAGTTTGGGACAGGGAAAACAGCCCCAGCATTTT. This sequence encodes CASSLGQGKQPQHF.

V is TRBV30 and J is TRBJ1-5; no clear D gene. The CDR3 runs to 13 residues. Trimming took off 1 base at V and 3 bases at J, with 7 bases between the two ends. In germline, CDR1 is GTSNPN, CDR2 SVGIG (reference sequence). This CDR3 is CAWSDDDNQPQHF. The CDR3 DNA sequence: TGTGCCTGGAGTGACGATGACAATCAGCCCCAGCATTTT.

V and J are TRBV19 and TRBJ2-1; 8 bases map to TRBD2. The V segment lost 3 bases and the J segment 0 bases; nucleotides outside the gene matches: 4. The CDR3 sequence is 16 residues long. The germline V gene has CDR1 LNHDA and CDR2 SQIVND (reference sequence). In nucleotides, the CDR3 is TGTGCCAGTAGTATGGGAAGCGGGGGCTCCTACAATGAGCAGTTCTTC. This encodes CASSMGSGGSYNEQFF.

CDR3 sequence: CASSWTTGPSYTF. The CDR3 DNA sequence: TGTGCCAGCAGTTGGACGACAGGCCCGAGCTACACCTTC. This rearrangement joins TRBV2 to TRBJ1-2; a weak D match, TRBD1 (6 bases). CDR3 length: 13 residues. CDR1 is SNHLY, CDR2 FYNNEI, per germline. Trimming left V 5 bases short and J 9 bases short, with 16 bases between.

This chain links TRBV5-1 with TRBJ2-6, with D perhaps matching TRBD2 (6 bases). Between the trimmed V and J ends, which lost 2 bases and 0 bases, there was a span of 9 bases. From germline, CDR1 is SGHRS and CDR2 YFSETQ. The CDR3 loop spans 16 amino acids. In DNA, the CDR3 is TGCGCCAGCAGCTTTGGCGGGGACTCTGGGGCCAACGTCCTGACTTTC. This gives the protein CASSFGGDSGANVLTF.

This clone was seen just once. This chain connects TRBV15 to TRBJ2-7; 7 bases are shared with TRBD2. There are 15 residues in the CDR3. Looked up from germline, CDR1 is LNHNV and CDR2 is YYDKDF (reference sequence). With 0 bases clipped from V and 4 bases from J, the junction kept 6 bases outside the gene matches. Here the CDR3 reads CATSRDLAESYEQYF. CDR3 sequence (DNA): TGTGCCACCAGCAGAGACCTAGCGGAATCGTACGAGCAGTACTTC.

The CDR3 DNA sequence: TGTGCCAGCAGCTTCGAACAGGGAATCCACGAGCAGTACTTC. It specifies CASSFEQGIHEQYF. The chain joins TRBV7-2 to TRBJ2-7, with D perhaps TRBD1 (6 bases). Germline-derived CDR1 and CDR2 are SGHTA and FQGNSA. This CDR3 contains 14 residues. V was trimmed by 3 bases and J by 5 bases, leaving 14 bases between them.

The chain uses TRBV9 and TRBJ2-1; TRBD2 matches 10 bases. The CDR3 is 15 amino acids. V shed 0 bases, J shed 9 bases, and the junction held 6 bases outside the gene matches. The germline V gene has CDR1 SGDLS and CDR2 YYNGEE. This chain's CDR3 is CASSVVGTSVGEQFF. Written as DNA, the CDR3 is TGTGCCAGCAGCGTAGTAGGGACTAGCGTCGGTGAGCAGTTCTTC.

The V gene is TRBV7-2, the J gene TRBJ2-1; 11 bases agree with TRBD2. The length of the CDR3 is 18 residues. J was trimmed by 3 bases and V by 1 base; bases with no gene match: 8. From germline, CDR1 is SGHTA and CDR2 FQGNSA. The CDR3 bases are TGTGCCAGCAGCTTAGTAGCCCCTCTAGCGGGGGGCTACAATGAGCAGTTCTTC. Encoded protein: CASSLVAPLAGGYNEQFF.

This chain joins TRBV7-9 and TRBJ1-6; D ambiguous. CDR3 length equals 13 residues. The V gene's germline CDR1 is SEHNR and CDR2 FQNEAQ (reference sequence). V lost 3 bases and J lost 7, with 7 bases in between. The CDR3 nucleotides read TGTGCCAGCAGCTTTCTTGGGAATTCACCCCTCCACTTT. Protein product: CASSFLGNSPLHF.

The chain couples TRBV19 to TRBJ1-4; D is unresolved. The CDR3 consists of 15 residues. V lost 0 bases, J lost 1 base, and 6 bases lay in between. Germline V CDR1 and CDR2: LNHDA, SQIVND (reference sequence). For the CDR3, the DNA is TGTGCCAGTAGTATAGAGACGGGAACTAATGAAAAACTGTTTTTT. It codes for CASSIETGTNEKLFF.

This clone was seen only once. This chain joins TRBV10-3 and TRBJ1-1; D may be TRBD1 (6 bases). The CDR3 length is 13 residues. Trimming removed 6 bases at V and 1 base at J, with 9 bases between. CDR1 and CDR2 (germline): ENHRY, SYGVKD. This chain's CDR3 is CAIRTGANTEAFF. DNA for the CDR3: TGTGCCATCAGGACAGGAGCGAACACTGAAGCTTTCTTT.

The rearrangement links TRBV5-6 to TRBJ1-6, with 9 bases matching TRBD1. The CDR3 contains 14 residues. Germline values: CDR1 SGHDT, CDR2 YYEEEE. V was pared by 4 bases and J by 14 bases, with 10 bases of the junction left unmatched. This chain's CDR3 is CASSTGTGRMALHF. For the CDR3, the DNA is TGTGCCAGCAGCACCGGGACAGGGCGCATGGCCCTCCACTTT.

DNA for the CDR3: TGTGCCAGCTCACCACCGGTCGGCCCGAACACTGAAGCTTTCTTT. It yields the protein CASSPPVGPNTEAFF. This rearrangement joins TRBV18 to TRBJ1-1; D gene unclear. V gave up 0 bases and J gave up 1 base, with 9 bases separating them. In germline, CDR1 is KGHSH, CDR2 LQKENI. This CDR3 region has 15 residues.

The chain combines TRBV11-1 with TRBJ2-7; weak D call: TRBD2 (6 bases). The germline gives CDR1 SGHAT, CDR2 FQDESV (reference sequence). The CDR3 is 13 residues long. The V end lost 5 bases, the J end lost 6 bases, and 14 bases lay between the germline ends. The CDR3 protein is CASSLTEGLEQYF. The CDR3 bases are TGTGCCAGCAGCCTAACGGAGGGTCTCGAGCAGTACTTC.